A single sample is the source of the 10 T cell receptor beta chains below, sequenced in a study of shared clonotypes between healthy human individuals. Sequencing used immunoSEQ multiplex PCR; TCRdb keeps in-frame clones, though not all of them. The table lists 650,000 to 800,000 clones, just under 75% of them singletons. The sequenced sample was memory CD4+ T cells sorted from blood. Subset of the sample: CD45RA-negative fraction. Source of these receptors: a woman between 25 and 40 years old in good health.

The rearrangement joins TRBV7-3 to TRBJ1-1; 7 bases are shared with TRBD1. Trimming at V came to 4 bases and at J to 5 bases, leaving 7 bases not matched to a gene. Germline V gene lookup returns CDR1 SGHTA and CDR2 FQGTGA. This CDR3 comprises 14 residues. CDR3 region: CASSSTGAGTEAFF. CDR3 DNA sequence: TGTGCCAGCAGCTCTACAGGGGCAGGTACTGAAGCTTTCTTT.

This clone is a singleton in its sample. V gene TRBV28 combines with J gene TRBJ1-5; no clear D gene. This CDR3 is 13 amino acids long. V lost 4 bases to trimming and J lost 7 bases, with 11 bases between them. Germline CDR1 is MDHEN and CDR2 is SYDVKM. The CDR3 is CASSSDPVQPQHF. The CDR3 bases are TGTGCCAGCAGTTCCGACCCAGTCCAGCCCCAGCATTTT.

J is TRBJ2-5 and V is TRBV7-8, with 8 bases aligning to TRBD2. V dropped 6 bases and J dropped 9; count of bases not matched to a gene: 33. The germline V gene encodes CDR1 SGHVS and CDR2 FQNEAQ. The CDR3 is 21 residues long. The chain's CDR3 is CASRSRTSTSGGSRGDGAQYF. CDR3 DNA: TGTGCCAGCAGGAGTCGGACATCAACTAGCGGAGGTAGCAGAGGGGACGGGGCCCAGTACTTC.

This chain connects TRBV19 to TRBJ2-2, with 7 positions matching TRBD1. With 7 bases clipped from V and 4 bases from J, the junction kept 9 bases outside the gene matches. The CDR3 has 15 residues. Per the germline V gene, CDR1 is LNHDA and CDR2 is SQIVND (reference sequence). The CDR3 is CASITQGSATGELFF. The CDR3 bases are TGTGCCAGTATTACACAGGGGTCTGCCACCGGGGAGCTGTTTTTT.

This clone showed up many times. The rearrangement uses TRBV18 and TRBJ1-2; 9 positions match TRBD1. Trimming removed 6 bases from V and 4 bases from J; junction bases left unmatched: 12. Looked up from germline, CDR1 is KGHSH and CDR2 is LQKENI. The CDR3 has 16 amino acids. Written as DNA, the CDR3 is TGTGCCAGCTCCCAATACCGGGACAGGGATAGCTATGGCTACACCTTC. Translation gives CASSQYRDRDSYGYTF. Looking up the rest from reference TRBV18 and TRBJ1-2 gives the full variable domain: NAGVMQNPRHLVRRRGQEARLRCSPMKGHSHVYWYRQLPEEGLKFMVYLQKENIIDESGMPKERFSAEFPKEGPSILRIQQVVRGDSAAYFCASSQYRDRDSYGYTFGSGTRLTVV.

The rearrangement links TRBV11-2 to TRBJ2-1; 7 nucleotides match TRBD2. After removal of 5 bases from V and 5 bases from J, the junction contained 9 bases not matched to a gene. This CDR3 comprises 15 residues. Germline CDR1 reads SGHAT; CDR2 reads FQNNGV. The CDR3 coding sequence is TGTGCCAGCAGCGGAGCGGGACTCGTCAACAATGAGCAGTTCTTC. Translating it yields CASSGAGLVNNEQFF. Full variable domain (rest looked up from reference TRBV11-2 and TRBJ2-1): EAGVAQSPRYKIIEKRQSVAFWCNPISGHATLYWYQQILGQGPKLLIQFQNNGVVDDSQLPKDRFSAERLKGVDSTLKIQPAKLEDSAVYLCASSGAGLVNNEQFFGPGTRLTVL.

The chain is built from TRBV7-3 and TRBJ2-2; 7 bases line up with TRBD2. The CDR3 loop spans 13 amino acids. Germline trimming cut 8 bases from V and 5 bases from J; bases unmatched to any gene: 5. Germline CDR1 and CDR2: SGHTA and FQGTGA. DNA of the CDR3: TGTGCCAGCGGGGCGGGAGCGACCGGGGAGCTGTTTTTT. Amino acids: CASGAGATGELFF.

The chain employs TRBV5-1 and TRBJ2-5; 8 bases map to TRBD2. Trimming cost V 4 bases and J 5 bases; bases outside gene matches: 10. The length of the CDR3 is 15 residues. Germline CDR1 reads SGHRS; CDR2 reads YFSETQ. CDR3 loop: CASSGGLVLWETQYF. CDR3 DNA sequence: TGCGCCAGCAGCGGGGGACTAGTTTTGTGGGAGACCCAGTACTTC.

This chain connects TRBV6-1 to TRBJ2-2; D remains unclear. CDR1 and CDR2 from the germline V gene are MNHNS and SASEGT. The CDR3 extends over 13 amino acids. The CDR3 bases are TGTGCAAACTCAATCGTGTCGACCGGGGAGCTGTTTTTT. As protein: CANSIVSTGELFF.

This clone was seen a single time. The chain couples TRBV19 to TRBJ2-7, with D possibly being TRBD1 (7 bases). The CDR3 runs to 14 residues. The germline V gene has CDR1 LNHDA and CDR2 SQIVND (reference sequence). Deletions cut 3 bases from V and 3 bases from J, with 12 bases between. CDR3 coding DNA: TGTGCCAGTAGTATTCGGCAGGGGGGCTACGAGCAGTACTTC. Its protein is CASSIRQGGYEQYF.